Shown below are 3 T cell receptor beta chains from a single sample sequenced in a study of Graves' ophthalmopathy and Graves' hyperthyroidism. RNA transcripts served as template for amplifying TCR beta CDR3 sequences. HTBI-primed first-round RT-PCR preceded second-round multiplex PCR. TCRdb called the multiplex PCR reads again in MiXCR, with one record for every CDR3 protein. The sample lists about 210,000 distinct CDR3 sequences; 25% to 30% were seen once. The specimen was peripheral blood. These receptors all stem from a man aged 45 to 65 with Graves' ophthalmopathy.

This clonotype was detected many times. The rearrangement joins TRBV6-1 to TRBJ1-1; no reliable D call. The germline gives CDR1 MNHNS, CDR2 SASEGT. V shed 4 bases and J shed 1 base, with 16 bases lying between them. The CDR3 has 16 residues. CDR3 region: CASSGPVGSPNTEAFF. In nucleotides, the CDR3 is TGTGCCAGCAGTGGCCCGGTGGGGTCCCCGAACACTGAAGCTTTCTTT.

This clonotype was counted many times. The CDR3 sequence: CASSAGDLGTEAFF. The CDR3 region has the DNA TGTGCCAGCAGCGCAGGGGATCTCGGCACTGAAGCTTTCTTT. V gene TRBV3-1 combines with J gene TRBJ1-1, with TRBD1 as a possible D gene (6 bases). The CDR3 has 14 residues. CDR1 is LGHDT and CDR2 is YNNKEL in the germline V gene (reference sequence). Deletions cut 5 bases from V and 4 bases from J, with 14 bases between. Based on the CDR3 plus reference TRBV3-1 and TRBJ1-1, the full variable domain is DTAVSQTPKYLVTQMGNDKSIKCEQNLGHDTMYWYKQDSKKFLKIMFSYNNKELIINETVPNRFSPKSPDKAHLNLHINSLELGDSAVYFCASSAGDLGTEAFFGQGTRLTVV.

The chain is built from TRBV12-3 or TRBV12-4 and TRBJ2-7, with 8 bases fitting TRBD1. The J segment lost 1 base and the V segment lost 3 bases, leaving 5 bases of the junction unmatched. The CDR3 totals 15 residues. This CDR3 reads CASSFSTGGSYEQYF. CDR3 nucleotides: TGTGCCAGCAGTTTCTCCACAGGGGGTTCCTACGAGCAGTACTTC.